The 31 T cell receptor beta chains presented below share a single source sample, sequenced in a study of blood T cells in healthy people across ages. Next came a second PCR, run for about 6 to 12 cycles, which used a sample-barcoded 5' primer along with a J-beta primer mix. Using its own MiXCR run on the 5' RACE reads, TCRdb lists one record per CDR3 protein. The table records roughly 1,500,000 distinct CDR3 sequences, 34% of them present only once. Specimen: blood. The source of these receptors is a woman aged 25 to 39 in good health.

The J gene is TRBJ1-2, the V gene TRBV6-5; the D is unclear. CDR1 and CDR2 from the germline V gene are MNHEY and SVGAGI. With 0 bases removed from V and 2 bases from J, the gap between germline ends came to 16 bases. The CDR3 spans 17 residues. This chain's CDR3 is CASSYSRGGGGNYGYTF. As DNA, the CDR3 is TGTGCCAGCAGTTACTCGAGAGGCGGAGGAGGGAACTATGGCTACACCTTC.

This clonotype was picked up a small number of times. V usage is TRBV30 and J usage is TRBJ2-1; D gene ambiguous. Trimming stripped 4 bases from V and 9 bases from J, with 10 bases between. Germline CDR1 GTSNPN, CDR2 SVGIG (reference sequence). CDR3 length: 11 amino acids. CDR3 sequence (DNA): TGTGCCTGGACTTACTTCGGTGAGCAGTTCTTC. Translating it yields CAWTYFGEQFF.

The rearrangement joins TRBV7-2 to TRBJ2-1; 7 bases line up with TRBD2. V lost 6 bases and J lost 4; bases outside the gene matches: 3. Germline V gene sequence: CDR1 SGHTA, CDR2 FQGNSA. The CDR3 is made up of 13 amino acids. The chain's CDR3 is CASRLAVYNEQFF. The DNA of the CDR3 is TGTGCCAGCAGGCTAGCGGTATACAATGAGCAGTTCTTC. The entire variable domain, with the rest obtained from reference TRBV7-2 and TRBJ2-1, is as follows: GAGVSQSPSNKVTEKGKDVELRCDPISGHTALYWYRQSLGQGLEFLIYFQGNSAPDKSGLPSDRFSAERTGGSVSTLTIQRTQQEDSAVYLCASRLAVYNEQFFGPGTRLTVL.

The V gene is TRBV20-1, the J gene TRBJ1-1; 11 positions agree with TRBD1. Germline V gives CDR1 DFQATT, CDR2 SNEGSKA (reference sequence). V dropped 0 bases and J dropped 4; count of bases not matched to a gene: 4. The CDR3 length is 15 residues. The CDR3 nucleotides read TGCAGTGCTAGAGATTGGGACAGGGGGAGCACTGAAGCTTTCTTT. This gives the protein CSARDWDRGSTEAFF.

In its sample, this clonotype was seen a few times. The chain combines TRBV9 with TRBJ2-1, with a possible D match to TRBD2 (7 bases). The CDR3 runs 15 residues. Looked up from germline, CDR1 is SGDLS and CDR2 is YYNGEE. V was clipped by 4 bases and J by 6 bases, with 17 bases between them. DNA for the CDR3: TGTGCCAGCAGCCCGTTGGGGGGGCTAGGCAATGAGCAGTTCTTC. Translating gives CASSPLGGLGNEQFF.

V and J are TRBV5-1 and TRBJ2-7, with D unresolved. Trimming stripped 0 bases from V and 3 bases from J, with 19 bases between. The CDR3 has 17 amino acids. In germline, CDR1 is SGHRS, CDR2 YFSETQ. The CDR3 DNA is TGCGCCAGCAGCTTGGCCCCAACGATAGACCGGATCTACGAGCAGTACTTC. Amino acids: CASSLAPTIDRIYEQYF.

Regarding this clonotype: This clone may be a read error of a much larger clone one base away. The chain employs TRBV12-3 or TRBV12-4 and TRBJ1-2; D remains ambiguous. The CDR3 has 12 residues. The CDR3 is CASSLVHYGDTF. CDR3 DNA: TGTGCCAGCAGTTTAGTCCACTATGGCGACACCTTC.

The chain employs TRBV24-1 and TRBJ2-3, with 11 bases identical to TRBD2. This CDR3 comprises 14 residues. Germline trimming cut 7 bases from V and 4 bases from J; bases unmatched to any gene: 3. Germline values: CDR1 KGHDR, CDR2 SFDVKD. The CDR3 is CATSELAGADTQYF. The CDR3 DNA reads as TGTGCCACCAGCGAACTAGCGGGAGCAGATACGCAGTATTTT.

A few counts support this clonotype. The rearrangement uses TRBV27 and TRBJ1-4; D unclear. The CDR3 consists of 16 residues. V was clipped by 6 bases and J by 0 bases, with 14 bases between them. The germline CDR1 and CDR2 sequences are MNHEY and SMNVEV (reference sequence). The CDR3 protein is CASRPPWDTTNEKLFF. For the CDR3, the DNA is TGTGCCAGCAGACCTCCATGGGATACAACTAATGAAAAACTGTTTTTT.

The CDR3 bases are TGTGCCAGCAGCCCCCGAAAAGGGGCCGAGCAGTACGTC. Translating gives CASSPRKGAEQYV. The chain combines TRBV3-1 with TRBJ2-4, with D tentatively TRBD1 (5 bases). The DNA end is a closer match to TRBJ2-7, so the J assignment may be wrong. CDR3 length: 13 amino acids. Per germline, CDR1 LGHDT and CDR2 YNNKEL (reference sequence).

The chain is built from TRBV6-1 and TRBJ2-1; D possibly corresponds to TRBD2 (7 bases). This CDR3 region has 17 residues. Trimming left V 4 bases short and J 2 bases short, with 18 bases between. Germline values: CDR1 MNHNS, CDR2 SASEGT. Here the CDR3 reads CASSGGGQGKPYNEQFF. As DNA, the CDR3 is TGTGCCAGCAGTGGGGGGGGGCAGGGTAAACCCTACAATGAGCAGTTCTTC.

This clonotype was counted a few times. The genes are TRBV15 and TRBJ2-1; tentatively, D is TRBD2 (6 bases). The V gene's germline CDR1 is LNHNV and CDR2 YYDKDF (reference sequence). The V and J ends lost 7 bases and 6 bases respectively, with 13 bases between them. The length of the CDR3 is 13 residues. CDR3 in amino acids: CATKFELANEQFF. The CDR3 DNA sequence: TGTGCCACCAAGTTTGAACTAGCCAATGAGCAGTTCTTC. Full variable domain (remainder filled in from reference TRBV15 and TRBJ2-1): DAMVIQNPRYQVTQFGKPVTLSCSQTLNHNVMYWYQQKSSQAPKLLFHYYDKDFNNEADTPDNFQSRRPNTSFCFLDIRSPGLGDTAMYLCATKFELANEQFFGPGTRLTVL.

This clonotype has only a few counts. The V gene is TRBV29-1, the J gene TRBJ2-3; 12 positions agree with TRBD2. The J segment lost 0 bases and the V segment lost 6 bases, leaving 4 bases of the junction unmatched. Looked up from germline, CDR1 is SQVTM and CDR2 is ANQGSEA. The CDR3 loop spans 15 amino acids. The CDR3 region is CSVAGTSGSTDTQYF. Here the CDR3 DNA reads TGCAGCGTAGCCGGGACTAGCGGGAGCACAGATACGCAGTATTTT.

This clonotype occurred a few times. The V call is TRBV24-1, the J call TRBJ2-5; D may be TRBD2 (6 bases). The CDR3 has 15 amino acids. Germline CDR1 is KGHDR and CDR2 is SFDVKD. Trimming shortened V by 3 bases and J by 5 bases, and 15 bases separated the two germline ends. The CDR3 loop is CATSDPQGLGETQYF. In DNA form, the CDR3 reads TGTGCCACCAGTGATCCGCAGGGACTGGGGGAGACCCAGTACTTC.

The chain recombines TRBV5-1 with TRBJ2-5, with D tentatively TRBD2 (6 bases). Germline CDR1 SGHRS, CDR2 YFSETQ. The germline V and J ends were trimmed by 3 bases and 0 bases, with 21 bases remaining between them. The CDR3 runs 18 residues. The CDR3 spells CASSSGGTQYLYQETQYF. The CDR3 DNA reads TGCGCCAGCAGCTCAGGCGGGACGCAATACTTGTACCAAGAGACCCAGTACTTC.

The V gene is TRBV28, the J gene TRBJ2-7; TRBD2 agrees at 9 bases. The CDR3 is 17 amino acids. V dropped 3 bases and J dropped 0; count of bases not matched to a gene: 9. The germline V gene has CDR1 MDHEN and CDR2 SYDVKM. The CDR3 coding sequence is TGTGCCAGCAGTTTTCTGGCGGGAGGGCCTCTCTCCTACGAGCAGTACTTC. As protein: CASSFLAGGPLSYEQYF. Variable domain in full (rest from reference TRBV28 and TRBJ2-7): DVKVTQSSRYLVKRTGEKVFLECVQDMDHENMFWYRQDPGLGLRLIYFSYDVKMKEKGDIPEGYSVSREKKERFSLILESASTNQTSMYLCASSFLAGGPLSYEQYFGPGTRLTVT.

The J gene is TRBJ2-1, the V gene TRBV2; perhaps TRBD2 as D (6 bases). V was clipped by 2 bases and J by 6 bases, with 14 bases between them. The CDR3 sequence is 15 residues long. The V gene's germline CDR1 is SNHLY and CDR2 FYNNEI. CDR3: CASSEWVREANEQFF. The CDR3 DNA reads TGTGCCAGCAGTGAATGGGTCAGGGAGGCCAATGAGCAGTTCTTC.

In its sample, this clonotype was seen a few times. The CDR3: CASTSDRASYEQYF. The DNA for the CDR3 is TGTGCCAGCACCTCGGACAGGGCATCCTACGAGCAGTACTTC. The V call is TRBV6-1, the J call TRBJ2-7, with TRBD1 identical over 8 bases. With 7 bases clipped from V and 1 base from J, the junction kept 6 bases outside the gene matches. The CDR3 spans 14 residues. CDR1 is MNHNS and CDR2 is SASEGT in the germline V gene.

This sequence joins TRBV5-1 and TRBJ2-1, with D tentatively TRBD1 or TRBD2 (5 bases each). This CDR3 has 15 residues. Germline V CDR1 and CDR2: SGHRS, YFSETQ. Trimming cost V 0 bases and J 4 bases, with 11 bases left between them. The CDR3 nucleotides read TGCGCCAGCAGCTTGGACGGGGCGAATTACAATGAGCAGTTCTTC. Its translation is CASSLDGANYNEQFF.

In this sample, this clonotype turned up many times. J is TRBJ2-1 and V is TRBV29-1; TRBD2 agrees at 8 bases. Germline V gene data show CDR1 as SQVTM and CDR2 as ANQGSEA. The CDR3 loop spans 13 amino acids. With 8 bases clipped from V and 3 bases from J, the junction kept 6 bases outside the gene matches. This CDR3 is CSTIAGNYNEQFF. The CDR3 bases are TGCAGCACCATAGCGGGAAACTACAATGAGCAGTTCTTC.

This clonotype was observed at least ten times. In DNA, the CDR3 is TGTGCCAGCAGCTTAGGGGCCTACAATGAGCAGTTCTTC. Translation: CASSLGAYNEQFF. The chain employs TRBV27 and TRBJ2-1, with a weak D call TRBD1 (5 bases). The germline gives CDR1 MNHEY, CDR2 SMNVEV (reference sequence). V was shortened by 6 bases and J by 2 bases, with 8 bases between the two germline ends. This CDR3 is 13 amino acids long.

As to this clonotype: At one end, the junction sequence differs from germline, possibly due to a read error. CDR3 residues: CASCSGTPLCYDEQFF. CDR3 bases: TGTGCCAGCTGCTCCGGGACCCCGCTGTGCTACGATGAGCAGTTCTTC. J is TRBJ2-1 and V is TRBV12-3 or TRBV12-4, with D possibly called TRBD1 or TRBD2 (5 bases each). CDR3 length: 16 amino acids.

This chain uses TRBV30 with TRBJ1-1, with TRBD1 matching over 7 bases. The germline CDR1 and CDR2 sequences are GTSNPN and SVGIG (reference sequence). The J segment lost 5 bases and the V segment lost 2 bases, leaving 11 bases of the junction unmatched. There are 15 residues in the CDR3. CDR3 coding DNA: TGTGCCTGGAGTTTCTACAGGGGCTACAAAACTGAAGCTTTCTTT. It translates to CAWSFYRGYKTEAFF.

This clonotype was recorded many times. The chain carries TRBV29-1 and TRBJ1-2; D call uncertain. V lost 3 bases to trimming and J lost 1 base, with 12 bases between them. The CDR3 totals 14 residues. Germline lookup yields CDR1 SQVTM and CDR2 ANQGSEA. The CDR3 nucleotides read TGCAGCGTTGATGACTCCGGAGGTAACTATGGCTACACCTTC. It codes for CSVDDSGGNYGYTF.

This clonotype was seen ten or more times. The rearrangement links TRBV29-1 to TRBJ2-3, with D possibly TRBD1 on 6 matching bases. The V and J ends lost 5 bases and 4 bases respectively, with 7 bases between them. The CDR3 has 11 amino acids. Germline lookup yields CDR1 SQVTM and CDR2 ANQGSEA. CDR3 bases: TGCAGCGTTCACAGGGCAGATACGCAGTATTTT. Its protein is CSVHRADTQYF.

This rearrangement joins TRBV12-5 to TRBJ2-1; D gene unclear. V was shortened by 3 bases and J by 0 bases, with 0 bases between the two germline ends. The CDR3 sequence is 12 residues long. The V gene's germline CDR1 is LGHNT and CDR2 FRNRAP. Here the CDR3 reads CASGFSYNEQFF. CDR3 in DNA: TGTGCTAGTGGTTTCTCCTACAATGAGCAGTTCTTC.

J is TRBJ2-1 and V is TRBV20-1, with 9 bases matching TRBD2. Trimming cost V 8 bases and J 4 bases; bases outside gene matches: 15. Germline values: CDR1 DFQATT, CDR2 SNEGSKA (reference sequence). The CDR3 has 16 residues. This CDR3 is CSTITGGGGVYNEQFF. The CDR3 DNA follows: TGCAGTACTATAACCGGGGGCGGGGGGGTTTACAATGAGCAGTTCTTC.

This clonotype was counted between two and nine times. This chain links TRBV24-1 with TRBJ1-2; 7 bases align to TRBD1. The CDR3 is 14 amino acids. Germline V gives CDR1 KGHDR, CDR2 SFDVKD. After removal of 5 bases from V and 4 bases from J, the junction contained 6 bases not matched to a gene. This CDR3 is CATSGLDRAYGYTF. In DNA, the CDR3 is TGTGCCACCAGTGGGTTAGACAGGGCCTATGGCTACACCTTC.

The chain is built from TRBV20-1 and TRBJ2-2, with D unresolved. The CDR3 has 13 residues. The germline V gene encodes CDR1 DFQATT and CDR2 SNEGSKA (reference sequence). The ends were cut back, 0 bases at V and 4 bases at J, with 6 bases in the middle. CDR3 sequence (DNA): TGCAGTGCTAGAGATCGAATCACCGGGGAGCTGTTTTTT. Its protein product is CSARDRITGELFF.

The chain couples TRBV9 to TRBJ1-1; D call uncertain. Looked up from germline, CDR1 is SGDLS and CDR2 is YYNGEE. The CDR3 is made up of 13 amino acids. Trimming removed 0 bases at V and 7 bases at J, with 10 bases between. DNA of the CDR3: TGTGCCAGCAGCGTAGTTAGCAGAGGTGAAGCTTTCTTT. This encodes CASSVVSRGEAFF. The full variable domain, completed using reference TRBV9 and TRBJ1-1, is DSGVTQTPKHLITATGQRVTLRCSPRSGDLSVYWYQQSLDQGLQFLIQYYNGEERAKGNILERFSAQQFPDLHSELNLSSLELGDSALYFCASSVVSRGEAFFGQGTRLTVV.

The chain employs TRBV20-1 and TRBJ1-2; D unclear. Trimming removed 6 bases at V and 4 bases at J, with 12 bases between. Per germline, CDR1 DFQATT and CDR2 SNEGSKA (reference sequence). The CDR3 length is 12 residues. The CDR3: CSANAGPYGYTF. The CDR3 region has the DNA TGCAGTGCGAACGCCGGACCCTATGGCTACACCTTC.